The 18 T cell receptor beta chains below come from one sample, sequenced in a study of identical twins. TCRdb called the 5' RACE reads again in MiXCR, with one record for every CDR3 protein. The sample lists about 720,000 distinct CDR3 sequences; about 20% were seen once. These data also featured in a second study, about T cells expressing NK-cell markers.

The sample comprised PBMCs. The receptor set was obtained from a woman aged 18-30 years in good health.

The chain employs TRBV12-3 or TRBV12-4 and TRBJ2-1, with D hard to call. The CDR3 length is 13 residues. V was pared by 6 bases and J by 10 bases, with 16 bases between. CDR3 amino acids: CASSPVSDGEQFF. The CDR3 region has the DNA TGTGCCAGCAGCCCCGTGAGCGACGGGGAGCAGTTCTTC.

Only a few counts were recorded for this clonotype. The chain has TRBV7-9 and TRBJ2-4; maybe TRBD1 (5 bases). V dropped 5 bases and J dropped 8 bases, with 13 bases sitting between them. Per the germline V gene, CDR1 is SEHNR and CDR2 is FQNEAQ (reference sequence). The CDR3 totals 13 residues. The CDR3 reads CASSPRVGDIQYF. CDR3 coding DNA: TGTGCCAGCAGCCCCAGGGTAGGGGACATTCAGTACTTC.

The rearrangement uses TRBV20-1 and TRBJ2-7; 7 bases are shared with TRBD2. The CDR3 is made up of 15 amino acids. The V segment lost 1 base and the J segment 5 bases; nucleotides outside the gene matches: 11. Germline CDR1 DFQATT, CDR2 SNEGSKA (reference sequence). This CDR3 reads CSARAYRLASDEQYF. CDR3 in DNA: TGCAGTGCTAGAGCATACCGACTAGCTTCCGACGAGCAGTACTTC.

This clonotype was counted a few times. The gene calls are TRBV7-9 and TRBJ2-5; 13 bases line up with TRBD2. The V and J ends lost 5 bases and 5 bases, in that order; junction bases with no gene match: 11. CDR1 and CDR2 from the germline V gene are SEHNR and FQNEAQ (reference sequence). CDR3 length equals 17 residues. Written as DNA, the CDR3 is TGTGCCAGCAGCCTAACCGGGACTAGCGGGATCGGGGAGACCCAGTACTTC. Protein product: CASSLTGTSGIGETQYF. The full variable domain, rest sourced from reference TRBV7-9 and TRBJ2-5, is DTGVSQNPRHKITKRGQNVTFRCDPISEHNRLYWYRQTLGQGPEFLTYFQNEAQLEKSRLLSDRFSAERPKGSFSTLEIQRTEQGDSAMYLCASSLTGTSGIGETQYFGPGTRLLVL.

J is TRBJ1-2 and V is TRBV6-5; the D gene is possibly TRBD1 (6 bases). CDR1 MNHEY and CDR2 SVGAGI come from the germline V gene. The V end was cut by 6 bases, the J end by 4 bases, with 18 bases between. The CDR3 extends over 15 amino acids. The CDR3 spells CASRYNRESSYGYTF. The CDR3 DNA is TGTGCCAGCAGGTATAACAGGGAATCCAGCTATGGCTACACCTTC.

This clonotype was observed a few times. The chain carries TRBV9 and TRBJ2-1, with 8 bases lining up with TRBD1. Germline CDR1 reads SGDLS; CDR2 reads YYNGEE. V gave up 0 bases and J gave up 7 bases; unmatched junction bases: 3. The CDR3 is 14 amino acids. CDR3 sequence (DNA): TGTGCCAGCAGCGTAGGCAGGGGGCAAAATGAGCAGTTCTTC. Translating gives CASSVGRGQNEQFF.

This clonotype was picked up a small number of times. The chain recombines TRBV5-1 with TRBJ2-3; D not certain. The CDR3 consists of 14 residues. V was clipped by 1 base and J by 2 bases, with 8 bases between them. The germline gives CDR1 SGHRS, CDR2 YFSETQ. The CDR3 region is CASSLNDDTDTQYF. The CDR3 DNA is TGCGCCAGCAGCTTGAATGATGACACAGATACGCAGTATTTT. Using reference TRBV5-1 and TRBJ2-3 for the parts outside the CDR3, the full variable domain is KAGVTQTPRYLIKTRGQQVTLSCSPISGHRSVSWYQQTPGQGLQFLFEYFSETQRNKGNFPGRFSGRQFSNSRSEMNVSTLELGDSALYLCASSLNDDTDTQYFGPGTRLTVL.

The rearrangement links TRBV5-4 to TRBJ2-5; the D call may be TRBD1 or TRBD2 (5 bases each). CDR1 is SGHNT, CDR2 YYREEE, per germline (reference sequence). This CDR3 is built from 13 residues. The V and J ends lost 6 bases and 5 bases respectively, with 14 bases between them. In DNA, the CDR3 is TGTGCCAGCACCTTCCCGGGGCGCGAGACCCAGTACTTC. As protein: CASTFPGRETQYF.

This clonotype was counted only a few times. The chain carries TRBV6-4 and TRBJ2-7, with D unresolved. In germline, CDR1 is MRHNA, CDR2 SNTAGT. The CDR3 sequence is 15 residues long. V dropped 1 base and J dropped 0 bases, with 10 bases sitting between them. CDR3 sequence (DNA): TGTGCCAGCAGTGACTTGACGACCAGCTCCTACGAGCAGTACTTC. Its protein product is CASSDLTTSSYEQYF.

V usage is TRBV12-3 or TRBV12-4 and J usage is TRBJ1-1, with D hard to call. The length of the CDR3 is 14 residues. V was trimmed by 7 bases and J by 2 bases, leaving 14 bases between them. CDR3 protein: CASNIIAVNTEAFF. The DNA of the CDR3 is TGTGCCAGCAACATAATAGCAGTCAACACTGAAGCTTTCTTT.

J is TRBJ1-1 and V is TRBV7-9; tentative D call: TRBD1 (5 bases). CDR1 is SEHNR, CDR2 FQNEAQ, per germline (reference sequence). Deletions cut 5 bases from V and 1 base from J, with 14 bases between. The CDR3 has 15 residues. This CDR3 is CASSTRGGENTEAFF. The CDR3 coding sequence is TGTGCCAGCAGCACCCGGGGGGGTGAGAACACTGAAGCTTTCTTT. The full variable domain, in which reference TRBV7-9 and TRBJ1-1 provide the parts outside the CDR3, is DTGVSQNPRHKITKRGQNVTFRCDPISEHNRLYWYRQTLGQGPEFLTYFQNEAQLEKSRLLSDRFSAERPKGSFSTLEIQRTEQGDSAMYLCASSTRGGENTEAFFGQGTRLTVV.

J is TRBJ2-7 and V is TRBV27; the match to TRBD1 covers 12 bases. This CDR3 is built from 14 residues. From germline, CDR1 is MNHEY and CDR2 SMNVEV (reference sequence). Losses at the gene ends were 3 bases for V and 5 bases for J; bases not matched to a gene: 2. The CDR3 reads CASSFGTGGNEQYF. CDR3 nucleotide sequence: TGTGCCAGCAGTTTCGGGACAGGGGGCAACGAGCAGTACTTC.

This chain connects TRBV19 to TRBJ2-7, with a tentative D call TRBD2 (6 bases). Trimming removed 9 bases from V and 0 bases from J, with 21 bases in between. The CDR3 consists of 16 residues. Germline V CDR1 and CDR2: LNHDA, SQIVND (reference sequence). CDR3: CARGADAGPTSYEQYF. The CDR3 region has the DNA TGTGCCAGAGGGGCGGACGCGGGGCCGACCTCCTACGAGCAGTACTTC.

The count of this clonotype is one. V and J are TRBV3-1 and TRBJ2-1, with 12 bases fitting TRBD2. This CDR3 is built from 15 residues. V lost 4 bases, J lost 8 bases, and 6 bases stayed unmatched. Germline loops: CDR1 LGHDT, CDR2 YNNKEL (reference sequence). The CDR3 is CASSPASGRAYEQFF. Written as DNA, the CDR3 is TGTGCCAGCAGCCCTGCTAGCGGGAGGGCCTATGAGCAGTTCTTC.

CDR3 in amino acids: CATPNRDRPQETQYF. CDR3 nucleotides: TGTGCCACCCCGAACCGGGACAGGCCCCAAGAGACCCAGTACTTC. The chain has TRBV2 and TRBJ2-5; 8 bases agree with TRBD1. The V gene's germline CDR1 is SNHLY and CDR2 FYNNEI. This CDR3 contains 15 residues. V was clipped by 10 bases and J by 1 base; unmatched bases: 11.

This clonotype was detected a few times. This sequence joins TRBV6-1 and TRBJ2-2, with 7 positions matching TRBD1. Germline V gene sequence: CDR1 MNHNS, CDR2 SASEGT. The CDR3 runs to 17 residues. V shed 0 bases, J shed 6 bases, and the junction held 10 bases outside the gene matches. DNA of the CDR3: TGTGCCAGCAGTGAAGCCCGACAGGGAGAGCTTGCCGGGGAGCTGTTTTTT. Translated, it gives CASSEARQGELAGELFF.

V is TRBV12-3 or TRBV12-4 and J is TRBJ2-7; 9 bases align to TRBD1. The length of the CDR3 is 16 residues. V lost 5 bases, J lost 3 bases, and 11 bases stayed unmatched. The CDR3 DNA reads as TGTGCCAGCAGTCCGAGAGCACCGGGACAGGGCTACGAGCAGTACTTC. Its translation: CASSPRAPGQGYEQYF.

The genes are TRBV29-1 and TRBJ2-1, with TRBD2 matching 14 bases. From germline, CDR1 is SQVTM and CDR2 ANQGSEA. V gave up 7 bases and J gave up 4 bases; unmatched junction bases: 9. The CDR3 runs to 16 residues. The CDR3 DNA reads TGCAGCGCGGGACTAGCGGGAGTTGGGACATACAATGAGCAGTTCTTC. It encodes CSAGLAGVGTYNEQFF.